This T cell receptor (beta chain) came from a study of blood T cell repertoires in COVID-19. In the study overall: COVID-19 samples from acute and convalescent phases originated in the United States, Italy and Spain. PBMCs, B-cell-depleted T cells, or T cells were the source of the cDNA or gDNA that made up the material.

Original analysis: Researchers report that nucleated cell counts were estimated from reference gene primer amplification. Generated by immunoSEQ multiplex PCR, the TCRdb table keeps only in-frame clones and is missing some. The V and J calls and the clone size are those of that table, but D and trimming were determined from the DNA. The sample yields some 310,000 clones, just under 90% seen once. Sequencing used PBMCs or T cells enriched from blood (not recorded which). The source is a woman in her 30s who had recovered from COVID-19.

The CDR3 nucleotides read TGTGCCAGCAGTGACTCTGTCGGGGATCCCCCCAATGAGCAGTTCTTC. Protein sequence: CASSDSVGDPPNEQFF. The chain carries TRBV6-4 and TRBJ2-1; tentatively, D is TRBD2 (5 bases). Germline V gene lookup returns CDR1 MRHNA and CDR2 SNTAGT. This CDR3 is built from 16 residues. V lost 0 bases, J lost 6 bases, and 15 bases lay in between.